This T cell receptor (beta chain) originates from a study of T cells after posttransplantation cyclophosphamide (dated by TCRdb to the mid-2010s). With regard to the full study: The study tracked T cell repertoire reconstitution by TRB sequencing after myeloablative bone marrow transplantation using posttransplantation cyclophosphamide as GVHD prophylaxis. Antigen receptor sequencing covered samples from some 36 PTCy-treated patients and some 15 of their related bone marrow donors. Blood from all 35 or so PTCy patients with 1-year posttransplant specimens was subjected to TRB sequencing. In 3 patients, up to about 3 additional blood samples taken between 2 and 5.2 years after transplant also underwent TRB sequencing, as did pretransplant blood from 4 patients. Because TRA and TRB clonality correlated tightly in 8 to 10 samples, the subsequent TCR analyses were limited to TRB only. Public TRB sequences were checked against a database of over 3,500 sequences associated with responses to pathogens, tumor antigens, self-antigens and alloantigens.

Remarks on this clone: The antigen it recognizes is unknown. No qualities accompany the bases; no much larger clone lies one base away.

CDR1 and CDR2 were assigned from the germline V gene as LGHNA and YSLEER. Trimming leaves V shorter by 4 bases and J shorter by 0 bases, with the junction holding 8 bases beyond the gene matches. From cysteine to phenylalanine, the CDR3 is 17 amino acids long. Only the CDR3 DNA stays, 51 bases, in frame from base 1. General study outcomes and caveats: At 1-2 months, donor-recipient similarity was low but rose over the first year, and the later blood repertoires were often dominated by donor CD8+ memory clones. The TRB repertoires of T cells infiltrating skin or the GI tract showed only limited overlap with the TRB repertoires found in blood. Across more than 35 patients, recipient CMV seropositivity and CMV reactivation were highly associated with TRB clonality; PTCy diversity was similar to CNI/methotrexate controls.

TRB sequencing was run on genomic DNA with either the immunoSEQ assay at survey resolution or the hsTCRB kit. On the authors' methods: The immunoSEQ software handled the initial read processing, while the LymphoSeq R package was used for the repertoire analyses. For each TRB dataset, clonality was calculated as 1 minus normalized Shannon entropy, and the Gini coefficient was computed as well. Phenotypes of unsorted samples were inferred by mapping TRB sequences from sorted subsets of the recipient or donor onto unsorted samples of the same recipient. As stored in TCRdb, this immuneACCESS dataset retains in-frame rearrangements with V and J assigned. A fraction of the clones does not appear; measured against another copy, unresolved V genes explain less than half of the discrepancy, and the remainder lacks a known reason. V and J calls and clone size follow that table, whereas D and trimming were derived from the DNA. The sample table contains 31,000 or so clones; only one count was recorded for about 91% of them. The ten largest clones take up 0.1% of the sample.

Naive T cells were defined as viable CD3+CD4+ or CD3+CD8+ cells that were CCR7+CD45RA+CD45RO-CD95-CD27+CD28+. On the day of marrow donation, related bone marrow donors gave peripheral blood samples. Mononuclear cells from peripheral blood and bone marrow were separated by Ficoll-Hypaque density centrifugation and then cryopreserved. FACS on a FACSAria II was used to sort CD4+ and CD8+ T cells, including the naive and memory subsets. The TCR comes from a man aged 25 to 40 in good health and a related stem cell transplant donor. Sequencing was carried out using naive CD4+ T cells sorted from blood. The chain was built from TRBV4-3 and TRBJ1-4; TRBD1 fits 7 bases in the junction. CDR3 reads: CASSLGQEHPTNEKLFF. The bases are TGCGCCAGCAGCCTTGGACAGGAGCATCCAACTAATGAAAAACTGTTTTTT.